A selection of T cell receptor beta chains follows, all from one sample in a study of spatial heterogeneity in lung cancer. TCRdb used MiXCR to reprocess the 5' RACE reads, holding one entry per CDR3 protein. The repertoire holds 95,000 to 130,000 distinct CDR3 sequences, with roughly an eighth as singletons. The source material was PBMCs, sampled at follow-up. These receptors were collected from a male donor with early-stage non-small cell lung cancer. Each CDR3 is given with its conserved first and last residue. A D gene is named only where the DNA matches it firmly. Clone size is not always given. Where it is, it says once, few, many or a class for expanded clones.

clone size	D gene	V gene	CDR3 length	J gene	CDR3 protein
-	-	TRBV19	13	TRBJ2-5	CASSKTAEETQYF
-	TRBD1	TRBV6-5	15	TRBJ1-6	CASRRTGVDNSPLHF
-	-	TRBV7-9	14	TRBJ2-7	CASTLGQGLHEQYF
-	-	TRBV29-1	11	TRBJ1-1	CSVENPGEAFF
few	TRBD2	TRBV4-3	16	TRBJ2-3	CASSQDKLAVYNTQYF
many	-	TRBV28	12	TRBJ2-2	CASMGVTGELFF
-	-	TRBV14	15	TRBJ2-7	CASSPTGSSSYEQYF
-	-	TRBV2	13	TRBJ2-2	CASSEDGTGELFF
-	TRBD1	TRBV20-1	14	TRBJ1-2	CSASIETGGYGYTF
many	TRBD2	TRBV28	14	TRBJ2-5	CASKIAGGRGTQYF
many	-	TRBV20-1	13	TRBJ1-2	CSASPGSFYGYTF
few	-	TRBV5-1	18	TRBJ1-6	CASSRKSDPGTFNSPLHF
-	-	TRBV7-2	17	TRBJ1-6	CASSSGTISSYNSPLHF
many	-	TRBV15	14	TRBJ1-4	CATSSRMGDEKLFF
few	-	TRBV5-5	15	TRBJ1-6	CASSLEGARNSPLHF
-	TRBD1	TRBV14	19	TRBJ1-1	CASSYSGTGFISRVTEAFF
many	TRBD2	TRBV6-6	20	TRBJ2-7	CASSPGQSPGLAGARYEQYF